The 4 T cell receptor beta chains in this list originate from one sample, sequenced in a study of blood T cell repertoires in COVID-19. Here immunoSEQ multiplex PCR was the method, and the copy in TCRdb shows in-frame clones only, minus some. The sample records approximately 360,000 clones, around 83% being singletons. Specimen: PBMCs or T cells enriched from blood (not recorded which). The receptors here all came from a woman between 45 and 60 years old who had recovered from COVID-19.

This clone turned up a few times. The rearrangement links TRBV5-1 to TRBJ2-6, with a possible D match to TRBD2 (5 bases). There are 17 residues in the CDR3. The ends were cut back, 1 base at V and 1 base at J, with 12 bases in the middle. Germline V CDR1 and CDR2: SGHRS, YFSETQ. CDR3 DNA sequence: TGCGCCAGCAGCTTGATTGGACTGCTATCTGGGGCCAACGTCCTGACTTTC. Protein product: CASSLIGLLSGANVLTF.

This clone has only one observation. The chain couples TRBV6-2 or TRBV6-3 to TRBJ1-2; D is possibly TRBD1 (5 bases). The germline V gene encodes CDR1 MNHEY and CDR2 SVGEGT. The CDR3 has 16 amino acids. The V end lost 4 bases, the J end lost 5 bases, and 20 bases lay between the germline ends. Here the CDR3 DNA reads TGTGCCAGCAGTTTTACCAACCGACAGCCTTCATATGGCTACACCTTC. It translates to CASSFTNRQPSYGYTF.

CDR3 sequence reads: CASSLTSWVGSNGELFF. The CDR3 DNA sequence: TGTGCCAGCAGCTTGACGAGTTGGGTCGGGAGTAACGGGGAGCTGTTTTTT. The chain couples TRBV7-2 to TRBJ2-2; possibly TRBD2 for D (6 bases). Trimming removed 3 bases at V and 7 bases at J, with 21 bases between. Germline V gives CDR1 SGHTA, CDR2 FQGNSA. This CDR3 contains 17 residues.

V gene TRBV10-3 combines with J gene TRBJ1-1; D remains ambiguous. V was clipped by 11 bases and J by 3 bases, with 19 bases between them. The CDR3 runs 14 residues. Germline CDR1 reads ENHRY; CDR2 reads SYGVKD. The CDR3 reads CAVSGGSADTEAFF. CDR3 DNA: TGTGCCGTCTCGGGAGGTTCCGCTGACACTGAAGCTTTCTTT.